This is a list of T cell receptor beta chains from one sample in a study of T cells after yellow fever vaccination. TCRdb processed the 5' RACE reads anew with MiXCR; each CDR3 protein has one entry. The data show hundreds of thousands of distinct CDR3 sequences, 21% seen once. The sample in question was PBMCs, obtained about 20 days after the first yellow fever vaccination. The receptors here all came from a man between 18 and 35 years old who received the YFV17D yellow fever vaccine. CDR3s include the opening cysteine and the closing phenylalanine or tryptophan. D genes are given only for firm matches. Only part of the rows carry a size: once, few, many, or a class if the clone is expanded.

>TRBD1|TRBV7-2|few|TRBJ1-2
CASSLLGQRYGYTF
TGTGCCAGCAGCTTGCTGGGACAGCGCTATGGCTACACCTTC
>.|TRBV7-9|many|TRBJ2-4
CASSLAGGAKNIQYF
TGTGCCAGCAGCTTAGCGGGGGGAGCCAAAAACATTCAGTACTTC
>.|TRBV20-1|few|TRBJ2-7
CSARQGSSYEQYF
TGCAGTGCTAGACAGGGAAGCTCCTACGAGCAGTACTTC
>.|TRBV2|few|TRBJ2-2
CANRAGTGELFF
TGTGCCAACAGGGCAGGTACCGGGGAGCTGTTTTTT
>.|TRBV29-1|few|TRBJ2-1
CSVGPGTPYNEQFF
TGCAGCGTCGGGCCCGGGACTCCCTACAATGAGCAGTTCTTC
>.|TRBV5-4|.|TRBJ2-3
CASSLWGITDTQYF
TGTGCCAGCAGCTTGTGGGGAATAACAGATACGCAGTATTTT
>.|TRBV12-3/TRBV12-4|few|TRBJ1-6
CASKTRVGNSPLHF
TGTGCCAGCAAAACCAGGGTCGGGAATTCACCCCTCCACTTT
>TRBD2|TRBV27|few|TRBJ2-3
CASSLLAGATDTQYF
TGTGCCAGCAGTCTATTAGCGGGGGCAACAGATACGCAGTATTTT
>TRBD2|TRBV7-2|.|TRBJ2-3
CASSLVVRGGLDTQYF
TGTGCCAGCAGCTTAGTCGTGCGGGGGGGCCTGGATACGCAGTATTTT
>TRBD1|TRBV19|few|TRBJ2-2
CASSMGQGAGELFF
TGTGCCAGTAGTATGGGACAGGGGGCCGGGGAGCTGTTTTTT
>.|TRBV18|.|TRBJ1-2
CASSRPGRPDGYTF
TGTGCCAGCTCACGGCCCGGGCGACCCGATGGCTACACCTTC
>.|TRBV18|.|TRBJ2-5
CASSRAPEKGWTQYF
TGTGCCAGCTCACGGGCCCCAGAAAAGGGGTGGACCCAGTACTTC
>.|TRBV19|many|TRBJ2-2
CASARSGNTGELFF
TGTGCCAGTGCGAGGTCCGGGAACACCGGGGAGCTGTTTTTT
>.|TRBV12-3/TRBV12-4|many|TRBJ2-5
CASSLVGVETQYF
TGTGCCAGCAGTTTAGTCGGGGTTGAGACCCAGTACTTC
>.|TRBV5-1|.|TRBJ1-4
CASSLGLQNEKLFF
TGCGCCAGCAGTTTAGGACTCCAGAATGAAAAACTGTTTTTT
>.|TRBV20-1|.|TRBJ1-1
CSAPLAPNTEAFF
TGCAGTGCTCCCCTAGCTCCGAACACTGAAGCTTTCTTT
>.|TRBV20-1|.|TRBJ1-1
CSARAGGTEAFF
TGCAGTGCTAGGGCCGGGGGGACTGAAGCTTTCTTT
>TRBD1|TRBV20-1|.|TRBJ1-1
CSARDPQGAGTEAFF
TGCAGTGCTAGAGATCCGCAGGGGGCTGGCACTGAAGCTTTCTTT
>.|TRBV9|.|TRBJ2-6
CASNRAASLSGANVLTF
TGTGCCAGCAACAGAGCTGCTTCGTTATCTGGGGCCAACGTCCTGACTTTC
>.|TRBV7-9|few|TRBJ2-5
CASSSHGWSQETQYF
TGTGCCAGCAGCTCCCACGGGTGGTCCCAAGAGACCCAGTACTTC
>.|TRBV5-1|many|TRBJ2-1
CASSPSGEQFF
TGCGCCAGCAGCCCGTCAGGGGAGCAGTTCTTC
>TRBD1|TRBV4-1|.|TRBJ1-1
CASSLTIRGNQEAFF
TGCGCCAGCAGCCTGACCATCAGGGGGAATCAGGAAGCTTTCTTT
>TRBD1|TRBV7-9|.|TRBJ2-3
CASSLLGQARGDTQYF
TGTGCCAGCAGCCTACTAGGACAGGCTCGTGGGGATACGCAGTATTTT
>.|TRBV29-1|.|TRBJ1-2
CSVEARIPHYGYTF
TGCAGCGTTGAAGCTCGGATTCCCCATTATGGCTACACCTTC
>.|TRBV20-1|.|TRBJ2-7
CSAPPEAATGEQYF
TGCAGTGCACCACCCGAGGCGGCCACGGGCGAGCAGTACTTC
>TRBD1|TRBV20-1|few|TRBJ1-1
CSASTGAMNTEAFF
TGCAGTGCTAGCACAGGGGCTATGAACACTGAAGCTTTCTTT
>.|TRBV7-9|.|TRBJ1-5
CASSSQGEPQHF
TGTGCCAGCAGCTCCCAGGGTGAGCCCCAGCATTTT
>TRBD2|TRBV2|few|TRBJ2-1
CASSLTSGLNNEQFF
TGTGCCAGCAGCTTGACTAGCGGGCTAAACAATGAGCAGTTCTTC
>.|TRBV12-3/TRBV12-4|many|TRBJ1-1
CASSVQGERAFF
TGTGCCAGCAGCGTCCAAGGAGAGCGGGCTTTCTTT
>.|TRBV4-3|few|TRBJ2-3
CASSQERADTQYF
TGCGCCAGCAGCCAAGAAAGGGCAGATACGCAGTATTTT
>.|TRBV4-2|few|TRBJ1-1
CASSQDGPNTEAFF
TGTGCCAGCAGCCAAGATGGACCGAACACTGAAGCTTTCTTT
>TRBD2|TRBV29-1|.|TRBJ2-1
CSVVGSGGYNEQFF
TGCAGCGTTGTAGGTAGCGGGGGGTACAATGAGCAGTTCTTC
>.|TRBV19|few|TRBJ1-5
CASSTPFPQPQHF
TGTGCCAGTAGTACTCCATTTCCTCAGCCCCAGCATTTT
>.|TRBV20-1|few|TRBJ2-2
CSARGAGELFF
TGCAGTGCTAGGGGGGCCGGGGAGCTGTTTTTT
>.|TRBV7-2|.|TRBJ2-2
CASSPNANTGELFF
TGTGCCAGCAGCCCAAACGCGAACACCGGGGAGCTGTTTTTT
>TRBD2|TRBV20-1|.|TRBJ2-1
CSAKASGLQFF
TGCAGTGCTAAGGCTAGCGGGTTACAGTTCTTC
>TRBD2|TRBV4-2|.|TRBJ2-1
CASSPKGNREVNEQFF
TGTGCCAGCAGCCCCAAGGGGAACCGGGAGGTGAATGAGCAGTTCTTC
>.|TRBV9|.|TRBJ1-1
CASNIPKKMNTEAFF
TGTGCCAGCAACATCCCGAAGAAAATGAACACTGAAGCTTTCTTT
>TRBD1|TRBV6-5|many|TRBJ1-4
CASSYGDRDNEKLFF
TGTGCCAGCAGTTATGGAGACAGGGATAATGAAAAACTGTTTTTT
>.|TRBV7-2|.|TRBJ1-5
CASSLAAGGLGPQHF
TGTGCCAGCAGCCTGGCCGCGGGGGGCCTCGGGCCCCAGCATTTT
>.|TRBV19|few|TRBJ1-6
CASSRTALADSPLHF
TGTGCCAGTAGCAGGACAGCGTTGGCCGATTCACCCCTCCACTTT
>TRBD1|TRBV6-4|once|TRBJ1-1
CASRPDRVNTEAFF
TGTGCCAGCAGACCCGACAGGGTGAACACTGAAGCTTTCTTT
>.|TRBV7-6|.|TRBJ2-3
CASSRHGHQPQYF
TGTGCCAGCAGCCGTCATGGTCATCAGCCCCAGTATTTT
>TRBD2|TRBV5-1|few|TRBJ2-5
CASSLGRSSGIETQYF
TGCGCCAGCAGCTTGGGGCGTTCTAGCGGGATAGAGACCCAGTACTTC
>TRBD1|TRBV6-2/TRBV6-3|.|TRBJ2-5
CASIRGGRETQYF
TGTGCCAGCATACGAGGGGGCCGGGAGACCCAGTACTTC
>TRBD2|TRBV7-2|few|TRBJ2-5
CASRSLAETQYF
TGTGCCAGCAGATCACTAGCGGAGACCCAGTACTTC
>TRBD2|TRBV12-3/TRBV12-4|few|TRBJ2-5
CASSSAVAGGDVTQYF
TGTGCCAGCAGTTCTGCGGTAGCGGGGGGGGACGTAACCCAGTACTTC
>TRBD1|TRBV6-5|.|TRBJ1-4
CASSPSTGGDFLLFF
TGTGCCAGCAGTCCCTCGACAGGGGGCGATTTTTTACTGTTTTTT
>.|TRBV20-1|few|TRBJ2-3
CSARTHSSGKDTQYF
TGCAGTGCTAGAACTCACAGTTCAGGGAAAGATACGCAGTATTTT
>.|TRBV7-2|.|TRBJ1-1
CASSLAGWTSEAFF
TGTGCCAGCAGCTTAGCGGGATGGACGAGTGAAGCTTTCTTT
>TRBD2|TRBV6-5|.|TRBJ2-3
CASSYSTGLAGGATDTQYF
TGTGCCAGCAGTTACTCGACAGGACTAGCGGGGGGGGCGACAGATACGCAGTATTTT
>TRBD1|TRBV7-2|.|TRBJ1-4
CASSMRGRDEKLFF
TGTGCCAGCAGCATGAGGGGGCGTGATGAAAAACTGTTTTTT
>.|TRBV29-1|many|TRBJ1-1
CSHRMAGEAFF
TGCAGTCACCGGATGGCGGGTGAAGCTTTCTTT
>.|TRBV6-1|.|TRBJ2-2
CASSSGRLNTGELFF
TGTGCCAGCTCATCTGGCCGATTGAACACCGGGGAGCTGTTTTTT
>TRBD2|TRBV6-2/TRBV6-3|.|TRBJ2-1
CASSELAGGKNEQFF
TGTGCCAGCAGCGAACTAGCGGGGGGGAAAAATGAGCAGTTCTTC
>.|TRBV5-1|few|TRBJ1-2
CASSPDTGYDYGYTF
TGCGCCAGCAGCCCGGACACCGGATATGACTATGGCTACACCTTC
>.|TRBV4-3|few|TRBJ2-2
CASSQDALYTGELFF
TGCGCCAGCAGCCAAGACGCGCTCTACACCGGGGAGCTGTTTTTT
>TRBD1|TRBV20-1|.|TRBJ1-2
CSARVGGDYGYTF
TGCAGTGCTAGAGTAGGGGGCGACTATGGCTACACCTTC
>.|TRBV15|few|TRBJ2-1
CATSREAGALYNEQFF
TGTGCCACCAGCAGGGAGGCAGGGGCCCTATACAATGAGCAGTTCTTC